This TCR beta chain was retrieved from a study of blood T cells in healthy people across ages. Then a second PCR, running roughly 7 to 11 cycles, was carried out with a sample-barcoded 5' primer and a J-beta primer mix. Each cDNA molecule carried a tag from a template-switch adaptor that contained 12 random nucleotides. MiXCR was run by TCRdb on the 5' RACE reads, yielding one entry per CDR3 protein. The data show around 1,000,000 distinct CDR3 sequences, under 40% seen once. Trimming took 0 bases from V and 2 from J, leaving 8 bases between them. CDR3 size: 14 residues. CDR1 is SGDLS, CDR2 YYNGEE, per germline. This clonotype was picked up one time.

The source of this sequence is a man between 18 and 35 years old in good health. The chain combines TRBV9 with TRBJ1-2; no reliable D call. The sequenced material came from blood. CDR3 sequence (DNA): TGTGCCAGCAGCGTAGTCCCGGGGAACTATGGCTACACCTTC. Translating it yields CASSVVPGNYGYTF.